The rows below give T cell receptor beta chains drawn from one sample of a study of T cell repertoires in cytomegalovirus infection. Antigens of these TCRs are unknown. Each CDR3 protein gets one entry after TCRdb re-called the reads with MiXCR. The sample comprises 80,000 or so distinct CDR3 sequences, more than 20% of which are singletons, and roughly 45% rests with the top ten. The specimen comprised CD8+ T cells from cultured PBMCs, sampled from culture after CMV antigen stimulation. The source of these receptors is a human donor in good health (CMV status not recorded). Some clones in this sample may be carry-over from other donors' samples. Each CDR3 is given with its conserved first and last residue. D genes are given only for firm matches. Size is omitted from some rows. Given values are once, few, many or a class for expanded clones.

j_call clone_size cdr3_length v_call d_call cdr3_nt cdr3_aa
TRBJ2-7 NA 21 TRBV5-6 TRBD1 TGTGCCAGCAGCTGGCGGCAGCTGGTCGGGACAGGGAGTTTCGGCCCCTACGAGCAGTACTTC CASSWRQLVGTGSFGPYEQYF
TRBJ1-2 few 16 TRBV4-2 NA TGTGCCAGCAGCCAAGCTTCGGAGGTAGGGGTACATGGCTACACCTTC CASSQASEVGVHGYTF
TRBJ2-7 NA 15 TRBV5-4 TRBD2 TGTGCCAGCAGCTTGGTCGCGGGAGGCCCCTACGAGCAGTACTTC CASSLVAGGPYEQYF
TRBJ1-3 many 14 TRBV29-1 NA TGCAGCGTTGAAGCAGGGGTCACTGGAAACACCATATATTTT CSVEAGVTGNTIYF
TRBJ2-1 few 13 TRBV30 NA TGTGCCTGGAGTGTCACGGCGTACAATGAGCAGTTCTTC CAWSVTAYNEQFF
TRBJ2-3 few 19 TRBV6-2/TRBV6-3 TRBD2 TGTGCCAGCAGTTATCGCCCCCCTAGCGGGGGGCCCTCAGCAAATACGCAGTATTTT CASSYRPPSGGPSANTQYF
TRBJ1-2 few 11 TRBV11-2 NA TGTGCCAGCAGCTTAGGGAACGGACCAGTCTTC CASSLGNGPVF
TRBJ2-3 many 16 TRBV7-2 NA TGTGCCAGCAGCCCGCTGGCCGGGGGCAGCACAGATACGCAGTATTTT CASSPLAGGSTDTQYF
TRBJ1-4 many 15 TRBV28 NA TGTGCCAGCAGTCCCAAGTGGGTAGATGACGAAAAACTGTTTTTT CASSPKWVDDEKLFF
TRBJ1-1 many 15 TRBV7-6 TRBD1 TGTGCCAGCAGCCCGGGACAGGGTGGGCCGGCGGGAGCTTTCTTT CASSPGQGGPAGAFF
TRBJ2-7 NA 13 TRBV19 NA TGTGCCAGTAGCCCGGAAAGGCTAGATCAGCAGTACTTC CASSPERLDQQYF
TRBJ1-1 NA 15 TRBV6-5 NA TGTGCCAGCAGTTCATGGGGAAGGGGGAACACTGAAGCTTTCTTT CASSSWGRGNTEAFF
TRBJ2-1 NA 13 TRBV7-9 TRBD2 TGTGCCAGCAGCCTTGTAGCGGGGGCGGTGCAGTTCTTC CASSLVAGAVQFF
TRBJ2-4 few 15 TRBV24-1 TRBD1 TGTGCCACCAGTGATTTGCGAGACAGGGAAAACATTCAGTACTTC CATSDLRDRENIQYF
TRBJ2-4 NA 16 TRBV7-6 TRBD2 TGTGCCAGCAGCCCCAGACTAGCGGGGGACAAAAACATTCAGTACTTC CASSPRLAGDKNIQYF